Given below is one T cell receptor beta chain in context. This entry comes from a study of technical replicates of blood from a few donors. The table came from immunoSEQ multiplex PCR; TCRdb's copy has only in-frame clones and leaves some out. The table includes under 90,000 clones, roughly 93% detected once. The CDR3 consists of 18 residues. Looked up from germline, CDR1 is SGHNT and CDR2 is YYREEE (reference sequence). The V gene lost 2 bases and the J gene lost 1 base, with 18 bases spanning the gap. The V gene is TRBV5-4, the J gene TRBJ2-2; D may be TRBD1 (6 bases). Sequenced input: T cells isolated from PBMCs. This TCR came from a human donor in good health. CDR3 loop: CASSFRDLHRENTGELFF. CDR3 bases: TGTGCCAGCAGCTTCCGAGACCTGCACAGGGAGAACACCGGGGAGCTGTTTTTT.